This T cell receptor beta chain was obtained from a study of T cell responses to AZD1222 COVID-19 vaccine (dated by TCRdb to the early 2020s). Regarding the complete study: AZD1222 recipients whose second dose came at about 4 weeks and those whose second dose came at about 12 weeks were combined into one group, since spike-specific TCR depth and breadth did not differ between the two schedules. Trial participants were enrolled into age subgroups of 18-55, 56-69 and 70-plus years, which contained around 140, 26 and 57 TCR-sequenced participants, respectively. TCR sequencing was performed for roughly 240 trial participants, of whom around 210 were given two doses of AZD1222 and around 25 were given two doses of MenACWY control vaccine. General findings and caveats noted by the study authors: Conclusions about previously exposed vaccinees were limited because only six AZD1222 recipients were SARS-CoV-2 seropositive at baseline. Epitopes outside the regions mutated in the B.1.351 and B.1.1.7 variants were reportedly recognized by nearly half of the unique spike-specific TCRs. Vaccine-associated CD4 TCRs spanned the whole spike protein, with dominant responses in regions 160-218 and 743-854. Spike-specific TCR breadth and depth rose significantly after two AZD1222 doses compared with day 0 and with MenACWY recipients. Because no samples from the day 14 peak response were available, repertoires could be characterized only after the peak T cell response. Most participants were white British and females outnumbered males, and the authors suggested that clonal diversity may have been underestimated. The 56-69-year group was small, and its depth increase did not reach significance, likely because of low power.

This specimen's time point label, interpreted: baseline before first vaccination. Samples from vaccinated people were obtained from the UK trials COV001 and COV002, which included a single-blind randomized controlled phase 2/3 trial of AZD1222 (ChAdOx1 nCoV-19) in healthy adults. For TCRbeta chain sequencing, PBMC samples were collected from trial participants at day 0 and at day 28 after the second dose. V is clipped by 2 bases and J by 4 bases, and the sequence between their germline boundaries is 15 bases long. Counted from cysteine to phenylalanine, this CDR3 has 16 amino acids. Only the CDR3 part of the read is kept: 48 bases, read in frame from the first base. CDR1 and CDR2, looked up from the germline V gene, are MNHEY and SVGAGI. The CDR3 regions of human TCRbeta chains were analyzed by immunosequencing. For the original study's pipeline: TCRs in the repertoires were matched against a reference library of SARS-CoV-2-specific TCRs that had been generated with the MIRA antigen-specificity platform. Breadth meant the fraction of unique TCRs that were SARS-CoV-2-associated, whereas depth meant the fraction of total T cells that were SARS-CoV-2-associated. Using the MIRA data, each spike-specific TCR was assigned both to the spike region to which the TCR was reactive and to a CD4 or CD8 class. Log10-transformed breadth and depth values were compared by one-way ANOVA with Sidak's multiple comparisons tests. Sourced from immuneACCESS, this table was stored by TCRdb with only in-frame sequences that have V and J called. A share of the clones is absent; for the studies checked, an unresolved V gene accounts for under half, and the remainder has no known explanation. That table supplies the V and J calls and clone size; D and trimming were determined from the DNA. The sample table holds some 150,000 clones, of which approximately 85% were seen once. The ten most abundant clones make up about 8% of the sample.

Concerning this clone: Its antigen has not been determined. Within one base of it there is no much larger clone, and no base qualities were kept.

Here the chain combines TRBV6-5 and TRBJ2-1; the D gene is unclear. This receptor was obtained from an adult in good health. The material was peripheral blood, obtained on day 0 of AZD1222 vaccination. The DNA sequence follows: TGTGCCAGCAGTTACGATGGCGCCCTGGGATACAATGAGCAGTTCTTC. Translated, it gives CASSYDGALGYNEQFF.